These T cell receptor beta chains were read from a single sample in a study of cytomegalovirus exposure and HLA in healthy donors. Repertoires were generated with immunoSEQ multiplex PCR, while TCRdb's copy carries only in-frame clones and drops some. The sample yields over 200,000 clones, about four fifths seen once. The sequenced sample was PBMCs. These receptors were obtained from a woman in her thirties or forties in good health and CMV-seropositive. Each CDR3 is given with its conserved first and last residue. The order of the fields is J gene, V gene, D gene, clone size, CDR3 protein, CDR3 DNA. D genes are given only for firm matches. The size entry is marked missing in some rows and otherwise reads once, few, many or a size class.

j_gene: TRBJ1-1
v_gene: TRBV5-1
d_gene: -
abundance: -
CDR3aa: CASSSLPGQYTEAFF
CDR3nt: TGCGCCAGCAGCTCCCTACCCGGACAATACACTGAAGCTTTCTTT

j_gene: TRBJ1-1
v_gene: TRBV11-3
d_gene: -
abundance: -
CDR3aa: CASRQGPLQEAFF
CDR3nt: TGTGCCAGCAGACAGGGACCCCTCCAGGAAGCTTTCTTT

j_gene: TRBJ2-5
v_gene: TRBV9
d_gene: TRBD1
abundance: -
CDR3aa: CASSVGQGQETQYF
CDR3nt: TGTGCCAGCAGCGTAGGACAGGGCCAAGAGACCCAGTACTTC

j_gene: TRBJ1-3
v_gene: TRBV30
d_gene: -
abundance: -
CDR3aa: CAWSGAQLSGNTIYF
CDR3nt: TGTGCCTGGAGTGGTGCGCAACTCTCTGGAAACACCATATATTTT

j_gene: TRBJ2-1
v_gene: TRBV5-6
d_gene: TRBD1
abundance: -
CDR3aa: CASSIRTGTAWTTDNEQFF
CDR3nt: TGTGCCAGCAGCATTCGGACCGGGACAGCGTGGACGACGGACAATGAGCAGTTCTTC

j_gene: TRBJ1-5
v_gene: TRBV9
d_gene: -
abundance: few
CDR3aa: CASSVEGDRNQPQHF
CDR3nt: TGTGCCAGCAGCGTAGAGGGGGATCGGAATCAGCCCCAGCATTTT

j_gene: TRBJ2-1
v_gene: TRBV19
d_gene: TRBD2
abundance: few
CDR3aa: CASSSMMAGGHGEQFF
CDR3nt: TGTGCCAGTAGTTCAATGATGGCGGGGGGGCACGGTGAGCAGTTCTTC

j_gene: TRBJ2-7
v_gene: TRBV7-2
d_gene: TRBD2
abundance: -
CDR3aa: CASSGAAGGTYEQYF
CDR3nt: TGTGCCAGCAGCGGGGCGGCGGGAGGTACCTACGAGCAGTACTTC

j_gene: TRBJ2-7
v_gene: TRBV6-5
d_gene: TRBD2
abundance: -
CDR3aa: CASSTRGGFEQYF
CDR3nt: TGTGCCAGCAGTACCCGGGGGGGGTTCGAGCAGTACTTC

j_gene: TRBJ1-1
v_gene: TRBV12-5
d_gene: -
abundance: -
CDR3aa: CASVGVGNTEAFF
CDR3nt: TGTGCTAGTGTCGGGGTGGGAAACACTGAAGCTTTCTTT

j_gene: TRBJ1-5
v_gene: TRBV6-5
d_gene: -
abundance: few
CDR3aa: CASSSGFGNQPQHF
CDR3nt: TGTGCCAGCAGCTCAGGGTTTGGCAATCAGCCCCAGCATTTT

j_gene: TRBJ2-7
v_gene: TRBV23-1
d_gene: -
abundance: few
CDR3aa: CASTSYEQYF
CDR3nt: TGCGCCAGCACTTCCTACGAGCAGTACTTC

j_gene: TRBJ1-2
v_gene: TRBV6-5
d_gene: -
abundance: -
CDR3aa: CASTRDPKNYGYTF
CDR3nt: TGTGCCAGCACCCGGGATCCCAAAAATTATGGCTACACCTTC

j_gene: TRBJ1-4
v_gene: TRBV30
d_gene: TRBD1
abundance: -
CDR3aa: CAWSVTGAGKLFF
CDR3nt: TGTGCCTGGAGTGTGACAGGGGCGGGAAAACTGTTTTTT

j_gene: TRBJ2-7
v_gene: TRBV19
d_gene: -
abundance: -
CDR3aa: CASSIFGRGYEQYF
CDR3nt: TGTGCCAGTAGTATATTTGGCAGGGGCTACGAGCAGTACTTC

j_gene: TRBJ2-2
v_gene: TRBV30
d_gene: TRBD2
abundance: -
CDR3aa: CAWTRLLAGNTGELFF
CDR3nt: TGTGCCTGGACCAGGTTGCTAGCGGGAAACACCGGGGAGCTGTTTTTT

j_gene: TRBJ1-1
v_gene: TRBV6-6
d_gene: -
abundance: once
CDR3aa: CASSYQASTEAFF
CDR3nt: TGTGCCAGCAGTTACCAGGCCAGCACTGAAGCTTTCTTT

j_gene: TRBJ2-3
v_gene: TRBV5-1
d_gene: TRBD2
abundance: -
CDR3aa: CASRTSGSTDTQYF
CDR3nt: TGCGCCAGCAGAACTAGCGGGAGCACAGATACGCAGTATTTT

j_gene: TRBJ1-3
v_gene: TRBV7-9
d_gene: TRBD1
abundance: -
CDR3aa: CSSSTGTGVGNTIYF
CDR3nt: TGTTCCAGCAGCACCGGGACAGGGGTAGGAAACACCATATATTTT

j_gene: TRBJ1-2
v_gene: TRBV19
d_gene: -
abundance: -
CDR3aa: CASGQNYGYTF
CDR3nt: TGTGCCAGTGGCCAAAACTATGGCTACACCTTC

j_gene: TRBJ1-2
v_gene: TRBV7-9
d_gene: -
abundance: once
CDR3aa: CSSSKSYRLNYGYTF
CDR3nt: TGTTCCAGCAGCAAATCCTACAGGTTAAACTATGGCTACACCTTC

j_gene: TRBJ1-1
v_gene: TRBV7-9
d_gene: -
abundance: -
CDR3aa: CASSDQGWAEAFF
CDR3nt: TGTGCCAGCAGCGATCAGGGATGGGCTGAAGCTTTCTTT

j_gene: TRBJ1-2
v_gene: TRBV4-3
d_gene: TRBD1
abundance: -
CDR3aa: CASSPGTGEGYTF
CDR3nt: TGCGCCAGCAGCCCCGGGACAGGGGAAGGCTACACCTTC

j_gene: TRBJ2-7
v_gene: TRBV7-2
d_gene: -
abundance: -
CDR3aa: CASRKAGSYEQYF
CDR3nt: TGTGCCAGCCGTAAGGCAGGCTCCTACGAGCAGTACTTC

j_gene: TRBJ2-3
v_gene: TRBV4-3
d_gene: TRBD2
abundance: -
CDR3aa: CASSRSPLAGAFTDTQYF
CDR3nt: TGCGCCAGCAGCCGAAGTCCCCTAGCGGGGGCATTCACAGATACGCAGTATTTT

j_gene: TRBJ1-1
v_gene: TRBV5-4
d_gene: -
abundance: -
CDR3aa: CASSRPGSTYTEAFF
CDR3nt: TGTGCCAGCAGTCGTCCCGGGTCAACGTACACTGAAGCTTTCTTT

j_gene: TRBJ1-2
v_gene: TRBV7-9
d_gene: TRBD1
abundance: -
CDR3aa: CASTSGGTGGAGYTF
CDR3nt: TGTGCCAGCACCTCGGGGGGCACAGGGGGCGCGGGCTACACCTTC

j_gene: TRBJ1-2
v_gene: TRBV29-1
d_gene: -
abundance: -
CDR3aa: CSVDPQGEGYTF
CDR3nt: TGCAGCGTTGACCCCCAGGGCGAAGGCTACACCTTC

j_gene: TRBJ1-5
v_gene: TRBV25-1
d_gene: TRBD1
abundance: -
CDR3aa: CASSEWTDRGQDSQPQHF
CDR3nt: TGTGCCAGCAGTGAATGGACCGACAGGGGGCAAGACAGTCAGCCCCAGCATTTT

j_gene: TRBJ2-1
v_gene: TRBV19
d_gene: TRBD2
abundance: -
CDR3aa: CASSMLQRGYNEQFF
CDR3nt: TGTGCCAGTAGTATGCTTCAGCGGGGGTACAATGAGCAGTTCTTC

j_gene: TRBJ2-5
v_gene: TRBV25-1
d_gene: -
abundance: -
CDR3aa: CASSVMAGGQETQYF
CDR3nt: TGTGCCAGCAGTGTTATGGCAGGTGGTCAAGAGACCCAGTACTTC

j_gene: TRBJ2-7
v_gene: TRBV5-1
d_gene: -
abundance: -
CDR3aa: CASSLAPGSYEQYF
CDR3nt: TGCGCCAGCAGCTTGGCGCCAGGGTCCTACGAGCAGTACTTC

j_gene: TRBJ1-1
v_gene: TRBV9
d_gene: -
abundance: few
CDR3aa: CASSPRPDSAGVF
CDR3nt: TGTGCCAGCAGCCCCAGACCCGACTCGGCCGGTGTCTTT

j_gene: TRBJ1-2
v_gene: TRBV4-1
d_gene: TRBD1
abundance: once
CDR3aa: CASSDRVAYGYTF
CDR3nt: TGCGCCAGCAGCGACAGGGTAGCTTATGGCTACACCTTC

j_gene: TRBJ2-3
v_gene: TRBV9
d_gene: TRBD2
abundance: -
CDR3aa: CASSVGGWSGGAADTQYF
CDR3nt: TGTGCCAGCAGCGTAGGGGGATGGAGCGGGGGGGCCGCAGATACGCAGTATTTT

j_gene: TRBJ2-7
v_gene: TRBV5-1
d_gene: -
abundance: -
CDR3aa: CASSLSTSPSYEQYF
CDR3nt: TGCGCCAGCAGCTTGTCTACGTCTCCCTCCTACGAGCAGTACTTC

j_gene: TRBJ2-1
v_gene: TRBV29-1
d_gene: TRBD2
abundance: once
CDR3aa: CSVWGLAANNEQFF
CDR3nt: TGCAGCGTTTGGGGACTAGCGGCAAACAATGAGCAGTTCTTC

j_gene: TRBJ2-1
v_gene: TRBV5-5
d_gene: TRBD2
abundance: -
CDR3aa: CASSLVAGVSYNEQFF
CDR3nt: TGTGCCAGCAGCTTGGTGGCGGGGGTCTCCTACAATGAGCAGTTCTTC

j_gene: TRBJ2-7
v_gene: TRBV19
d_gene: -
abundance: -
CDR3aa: CASSAQGGPYEQYF
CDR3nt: TGTGCCAGTAGTGCTCAGGGGGGCCCCTACGAGCAGTACTTC

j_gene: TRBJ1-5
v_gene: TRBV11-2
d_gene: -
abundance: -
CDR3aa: CASSLEGVFNQPQHF
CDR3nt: TGTGCCAGCAGCTTAGAAGGAGTTTTCAATCAGCCCCAGCATTTT